The 19 T cell receptor beta chains below were found in one sample sequenced in a study of cytomegalovirus exposure and HLA in healthy donors. The PCR was carried out with 60 Vbeta primers and 13 Jbeta primers. Data came from immunoSEQ multiplex PCR; TCRdb stores just in-frame clones and leaves some out. The repertoire holds about 120,000 clones, around three quarters seen once, with about 5.8% in the top ten. The sample taken for sequencing was PBMCs. The receptors shown here come from a man aged 18 to 29 in good health and CMV-seropositive.

This clone was picked up one time. At one end, the junction sequence differs from germline, possibly due to a read error. This chain connects TRBV2 to TRBJ2-4; perhaps TRBD2 as D (6 bases). The V gene's germline CDR1 is SNHLY and CDR2 FYNNEI. CDR3 size: 15 residues. The CDR3 loop is CASLGQALAKNSQYF. For the CDR3, the DNA is TGTGCCAGCTTGGGCCAGGCACTAGCCAAAAACAGTCAGTACTTC.

In this sample, this clone turned up once. This rearrangement joins TRBV7-9 to TRBJ1-1; D is ambiguous. Germline V gives CDR1 SEHNR, CDR2 FQNEAQ (reference sequence). Trimming removed 1 base from V and 5 bases from J, with 11 bases in between. The CDR3 is 14 residues long. The CDR3 nucleotides read TGTGCCAGCAGCTTAGGTTCCGGGAGTACTGAAGCTTTCTTT. Its translation is CASSLGSGSTEAFF.

This clone appeared a few times. CDR3: CASSLTGLRGYTF. The DNA for the CDR3 is TGTGCCAGCAGTTTAACAGGGCTACGGGGCTACACCTTC. The chain recombines TRBV28 with TRBJ1-2, with TRBD1 as a possible D gene (6 bases). The CDR3 is 13 residues long. CDR1 is MDHEN, CDR2 SYDVKM, per germline. Trimming took off 2 bases at V and 8 bases at J, with 12 bases between the two ends.

The V call is TRBV28, the J call TRBJ1-1; TRBD1 might be the D (6 bases). The CDR3 has 14 residues. Deletions cut 3 bases from V and 5 bases from J, with 13 bases between. The germline V gene has CDR1 MDHEN and CDR2 SYDVKM. The CDR3, as DNA: TGTGCCAGCAGTTTGTCAAGGGGGGGAACTGAAGCTTTCTTT. As protein: CASSLSRGGTEAFF.

This clone was detected a few times. This chain joins TRBV5-1 and TRBJ1-2; D gene uncertain. The CDR3 contains 13 residues. Germline V gene lookup returns CDR1 SGHRS and CDR2 YFSETQ. The V end lost 3 bases, the J end lost 6 bases, and 12 bases lay between the germline ends. The CDR3 is CASSSAGEHGYTF. The CDR3 DNA sequence: TGCGCCAGCAGCTCCGCTGGGGAGCATGGCTACACCTTC.

There are a few counts of this clone. The gene calls are TRBV9 and TRBJ1-2; 8 bases align to TRBD1. Germline values: CDR1 SGDLS, CDR2 YYNGEE. The junction had 5 bases not matched to a gene; V was cut back by 2 bases and J by 8 bases. This CDR3 region has 13 residues. DNA of the CDR3: TGTGCCAGCAGCGTTGACAGGGGTAGGGGCTACACCTTC. Its translation: CASSVDRGRGYTF.

This clone turned up a few times. This chain links TRBV27 with TRBJ2-1, with TRBD1 identical over 9 bases. The CDR3 contains 14 residues. V trimming: 6 bases; J trimming: 0 bases; junction bases outside the gene matches: 0. Per the germline V gene, CDR1 is MNHEY and CDR2 is SMNVEV (reference sequence). Written as DNA, the CDR3 is TGTGCCAGCAGACAGGGGGCCTCCTACAATGAGCAGTTCTTC. This encodes CASRQGASYNEQFF.

The chain is built from TRBV19 and TRBJ2-3, with D perhaps matching TRBD2 (6 bases). The CDR3 extends over 16 amino acids. Germline values: CDR1 LNHDA, CDR2 SQIVND (reference sequence). Trimming cost V 5 bases and J 4 bases, with 19 bases left between them. CDR3 DNA sequence: TGTGCCAGTAGTGCCCTATGGGAGGAGGACTCAGATACGCAGTATTTT. It codes for CASSALWEEDSDTQYF.

A word on this clone: The CDR3 does not end in the conserved phenylalanine or tryptophan, so this is likely a read error. This CDR3 reads CASTALLLKLNTEAFL. The CDR3 DNA sequence: TGTGCCAGCACCGCTCTCCTACTAAAATTGAACACTGAAGCTTTCCTT. This chain uses TRBV2 with TRBJ1-1; no firm D call. The CDR3 is 16 amino acids. Germline V gives CDR1 SNHLY, CDR2 FYNNEI. V lost 7 bases and J lost 0, with 18 bases in between.

This clone was observed a single time. The chain links TRBV19 to TRBJ1-1; 10 bases are a match to TRBD1. V lost 6 bases to trimming and J lost 4 bases; unmatched junction nucleotides: 5. Looked up from germline, CDR1 is LNHDA and CDR2 is SQIVND (reference sequence). This CDR3 comprises 14 residues. The CDR3 sequence is CASSTTGGFTEAFF. CDR3 in DNA: TGTGCCAGTAGCACGACAGGGGGCTTCACTGAAGCTTTCTTT.

This chain links TRBV15 with TRBJ2-1; TRBD2 matches at 10 bases. This CDR3 comprises 16 residues. With 8 bases clipped from V and 2 bases from J, the junction kept 9 bases outside the gene matches. Germline V gene data show CDR1 as LNHNV and CDR2 as YYDKDF (reference sequence). The CDR3 DNA sequence: TGTGCCACCGAGTCTAGCGGGGGTTCGCCCTACAATGAGCAGTTCTTC. Translating gives CATESSGGSPYNEQFF.

This rearrangement joins TRBV18 to TRBJ1-3; possible D gene TRBD1, 5 bases. The CDR3 contains 12 residues. With 1 base removed from V and 8 bases from J, the gap between germline ends came to 6 bases. CDR1 KGHSH and CDR2 LQKENI come from the germline V gene. The DNA for the CDR3 is TGTGCCAGCTCACCACGGGGGGACACCATATATTTT. It codes for CASSPRGDTIYF.

A few counts support this clone. V gene TRBV28 combines with J gene TRBJ1-1, with TRBD1 identical over 8 bases. This CDR3 is built from 14 residues. Unmatched junction bases numbered 9, after V lost 10 bases and J lost 2 bases. The germline V gene encodes CDR1 MDHEN and CDR2 SYDVKM. DNA for the CDR3: TGTGCCATCGTTCAGGGGGCGGTAAACACTGAAGCTTTCTTT. This codes for CAIVQGAVNTEAFF. Using reference TRBV28 and TRBJ1-1 for the parts outside the CDR3, the full variable domain is DVKVTQSSRYLVKRTGEKVFLECVQDMDHENMFWYRQDPGLGLRLIYFSYDVKMKEKGDIPEGYSVSREKKERFSLILESASTNQTSMYLCAIVQGAVNTEAFFGQGTRLTVV.

The rearrangement uses TRBV7-9 and TRBJ2-1, with D perhaps matching TRBD2 (5 bases). This CDR3 contains 15 residues. Trimming cost V 6 bases and J 0 bases, with 12 bases left between them. Germline V CDR1 and CDR2: SEHNR, FQNEAQ (reference sequence). CDR3 amino acids: CASSLAGSSYNEQFF. The CDR3 bases are TGTGCCAGCAGTCTAGCCGGTAGCTCCTACAATGAGCAGTTCTTC.

The chain uses TRBV2 and TRBJ2-7; tentatively, D is TRBD1 (5 bases). The germline V gene has CDR1 SNHLY and CDR2 FYNNEI. Trimming took off 9 bases at V and 3 bases at J, with 18 bases between the two ends. This CDR3 spans 14 amino acids. The CDR3, as DNA: TGTGCCAGTGAACCCGGCAGGGTGGTCTACGAGCAGTACTTC. Its protein is CASEPGRVVYEQYF.

A few counts support this clone. V usage is TRBV6-5 and J usage is TRBJ1-1; D possibly corresponds to TRBD1 (6 bases). Trimming pared 6 bases from V and 3 bases from J, leaving 14 bases between. The CDR3 runs 14 residues. The germline CDR1 and CDR2 sequences are MNHEY and SVGAGI. For the CDR3, the DNA is TGTGCCAGCAGAGGACAGTCGATCTACACTGAAGCTTTCTTT. This sequence encodes CASRGQSIYTEAFF.

A few counts support this clone. This rearrangement joins TRBV19 to TRBJ1-1, with D possibly matching TRBD1 (6 bases). The CDR3 contains 14 residues. CDR1 is LNHDA and CDR2 is SQIVND in the germline V gene (reference sequence). V gave up 5 bases and J gave up 1 base, with 11 bases separating them. Here the CDR3 reads CASSWDIRNTEAFF. The CDR3 DNA sequence: TGTGCCAGTAGTTGGGACATTCGGAACACTGAAGCTTTCTTT.

About this clone itself: One end of the junction does not line up with germline, which may come from a read error. The chain combines TRBV6-5 with TRBJ2-7; 7 positions agree with TRBD2. The CDR3 is made up of 13 amino acids. Germline CDR1 reads MNHEY; CDR2 reads SVGAGI. CDR3 coding DNA: TGTGCCAGCAGTTACTCGGCCAGCGGGGAACTCCGCTTC. Protein product: CASSYSASGELRF.

As to this clone: Mismatch with germline at one junction end may stem from a read error. The CDR3 sequence: CASTEAGDNDGYTF. In DNA form, the CDR3 reads TGTGCCAGCACTGAAGCGGGGGATAACGATGGCTACACCTTC. The V gene is TRBV28, the J gene TRBJ1-2; a possible D gene is TRBD1 (5 bases). Germline assignment: CDR1 MDHEN and CDR2 SYDVKM. CDR3 length: 14 residues.